Listed below are T cell receptor beta chains from one sample, sequenced in a study of regulatory T cells in long-lasting Graves disease. One entry per CDR3 protein, called by TCRdb with MiXCR from the multiplex PCR reads. The sample has 400,000 or so distinct CDR3 sequences, around 21% seen once; the top ten hold less than 25%. The sample was peripheral blood mononuclear cells (PBMCs), taken when the disease was refractory, from a patient treated with antithyroid drugs. These receptors all stem from a female donor with Graves disease. Both conserved end residues are part of each CDR3. The D gene is left open where the match is weak. Only part of the rows carry a size: once, few, many, or a class if the clone is expanded.

j_call: TRBJ2-7; v_call: TRBV29-1; clone_size: NA; d_call: TRBD1; cdr3_nt: TGCAGCGTTGAAGACCGGACAGGGGACTACGAGCAGTACTTC; cdr3_aa: CSVEDRTGDYEQYF
j_call: TRBJ1-1; v_call: TRBV3-1; clone_size: many; d_call: NA; cdr3_nt: TGTGCCAGCAGCCAAGAGTTCGGGGGGTTCATGAACACTGAAGCTTTCTTT; cdr3_aa: CASSQEFGGFMNTEAFF
j_call: TRBJ2-5; v_call: TRBV20-1; clone_size: many; d_call: TRBD2; cdr3_nt: TGCAGTGCTAGGGGAGCGGGAGAAGAGACCCAGTACTTC; cdr3_aa: CSARGAGEETQYF
j_call: TRBJ1-1; v_call: TRBV27; clone_size: many; d_call: NA; cdr3_nt: TGTGCCAGCAGTACTCTCGGAGGCAACACTGAAGCTTTCTTT; cdr3_aa: CASSTLGGNTEAFF
j_call: TRBJ1-5; v_call: TRBV9; clone_size: NA; d_call: TRBD1; cdr3_nt: TGTGCCAGCAGAGACCCGGGACAGGGGCCGGTGGGCAATCAGCCCCAGCATTTT; cdr3_aa: CASRDPGQGPVGNQPQHF
j_call: TRBJ2-7; v_call: TRBV2; clone_size: many; d_call: NA; cdr3_nt: TGTGCCAGCAGTGACGACAGTACCTACGAGCAGTACTTC; cdr3_aa: CASSDDSTYEQYF
j_call: TRBJ2-3; v_call: TRBV11-2; clone_size: NA; d_call: TRBD2; cdr3_nt: TGTGCCAGCAGCCGGAGGACTAGCGGAAGAGATACGCAGTATTTT; cdr3_aa: CASSRRTSGRDTQYF
j_call: TRBJ1-1; v_call: TRBV27; clone_size: few; d_call: TRBD1; cdr3_nt: TGTGCCAGCAGTTTTGGACAGGGGGCGAGTGGTACTGAAGCTTTCTTT; cdr3_aa: CASSFGQGASGTEAFF
j_call: TRBJ2-2; v_call: TRBV29-1; clone_size: NA; d_call: NA; cdr3_nt: TGCAGCGTTGTTTTAATGGGGTCCACCGGGGAGCTGTTTTTT; cdr3_aa: CSVVLMGSTGELFF
j_call: TRBJ1-6; v_call: TRBV27; clone_size: many; d_call: NA; cdr3_nt: TGTGCCAGCAGTCCGGACAGTATCTATAATTCACCCCTCCACTTT; cdr3_aa: CASSPDSIYNSPLHF
j_call: TRBJ2-5; v_call: TRBV11-2; clone_size: NA; d_call: NA; cdr3_nt: TGTGCCAGCAGCTTGATGGGGGGAACGGAAGAGCCCCAGTACTTC; cdr3_aa: CASSLMGGTEEPQYF
j_call: TRBJ2-7; v_call: TRBV7-2; clone_size: NA; d_call: NA; cdr3_nt: TGTGCCAGCAGCTTAGCGGGAGTGTTAACGTACGAGCAGTACTTC; cdr3_aa: CASSLAGVLTYEQYF
j_call: TRBJ1-6; v_call: TRBV7-2; clone_size: NA; d_call: NA; cdr3_nt: TGTGCCAGCAGCCCCCTTGGCGGCTCAGGCAGTTCACCCCTCCACTTT; cdr3_aa: CASSPLGGSGSSPLHF
j_call: TRBJ1-1; v_call: TRBV7-2; clone_size: many; d_call: NA; cdr3_nt: TGTGCCAGCAGCTTAGAAAGAATGGTGCAGGGCACGACTGAAGCTTTCTTT; cdr3_aa: CASSLERMVQGTTEAFF
j_call: TRBJ1-2; v_call: TRBV28; clone_size: many; d_call: NA; cdr3_nt: TGTGCCAGCAGTTTTACAGGCACAGCAAAAGGCTACACCTTC; cdr3_aa: CASSFTGTAKGYTF